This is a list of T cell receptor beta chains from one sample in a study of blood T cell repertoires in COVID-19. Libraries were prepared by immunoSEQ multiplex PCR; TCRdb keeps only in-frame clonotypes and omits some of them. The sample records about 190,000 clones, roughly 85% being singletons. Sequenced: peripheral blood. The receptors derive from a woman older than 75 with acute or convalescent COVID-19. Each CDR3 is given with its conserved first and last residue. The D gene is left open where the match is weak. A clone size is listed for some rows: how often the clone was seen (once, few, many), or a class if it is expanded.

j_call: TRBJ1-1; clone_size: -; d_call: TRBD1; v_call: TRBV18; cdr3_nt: TGTGCCAGCTCACCCTCAATCACAGGGGGCCTGGGTGACACTGAAGCTTTCTTT; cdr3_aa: CASSPSITGGLGDTEAFF
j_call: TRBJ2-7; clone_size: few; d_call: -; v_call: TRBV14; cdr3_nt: TGTGCCAGCAGCCAAGATTGGGCCAGGGCGCACGAGCAGTACTTC; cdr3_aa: CASSQDWARAHEQYF
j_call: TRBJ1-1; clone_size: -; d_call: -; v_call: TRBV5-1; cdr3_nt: TGCGCCAGCAGCTCCGGTTTCTTCGGTGAAAGCACTGAAGCTTTCTTT; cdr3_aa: CASSSGFFGESTEAFF
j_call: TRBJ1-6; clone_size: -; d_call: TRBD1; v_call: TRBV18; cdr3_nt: TGTGCCAGCTCACCTGAAATGCCGGGACAGGGGAATTCACCCCTCCACTTT; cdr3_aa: CASSPEMPGQGNSPLHF
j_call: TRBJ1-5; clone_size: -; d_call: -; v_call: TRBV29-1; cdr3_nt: TGCAGCGCTGGGGCAGCTAATCAGCCCCAGCATTTT; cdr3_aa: CSAGAANQPQHF
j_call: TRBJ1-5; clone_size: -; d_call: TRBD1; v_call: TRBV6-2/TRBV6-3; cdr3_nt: TGTGCCAGCAGTTACCGAACCACCGACAGGGCGCCCCAGCATTTT; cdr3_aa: CASSYRTTDRAPQHF
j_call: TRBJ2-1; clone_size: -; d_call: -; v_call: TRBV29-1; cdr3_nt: TGCAGCCCGAGGGGGGGTTTGGGCTCCTACAATGAGCAGTTCTTC; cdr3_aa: CSPRGGLGSYNEQFF
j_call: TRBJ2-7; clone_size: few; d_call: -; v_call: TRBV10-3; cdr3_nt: TGTGCCATCAGTGAGGTAGCAGGACACAAAAGCTCCTACGAGCAGTACTTC; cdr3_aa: CAISEVAGHKSSYEQYF
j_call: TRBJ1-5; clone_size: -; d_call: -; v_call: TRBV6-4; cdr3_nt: TGTGCCAGCAGTGAACAGCCAGGAATCAATCAGCCCCAGCATTTT; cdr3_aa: CASSEQPGINQPQHF
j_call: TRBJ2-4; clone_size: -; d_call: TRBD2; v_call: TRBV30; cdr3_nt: TGTGCCTGGGGGACTAGCACTGAAAACATTCAGTACTTC; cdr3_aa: CAWGTSTENIQYF
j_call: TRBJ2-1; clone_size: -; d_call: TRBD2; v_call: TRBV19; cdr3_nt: TGTGCCAGTAGTAACAGACTAGCGGGATTCTACAATGAGCAGTTCTTC; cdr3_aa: CASSNRLAGFYNEQFF
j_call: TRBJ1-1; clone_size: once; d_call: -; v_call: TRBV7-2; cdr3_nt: TGTGCCAGCAGCTTAGTTCCGGGATCCAACACTGAAGCTTTCTTT; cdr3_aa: CASSLVPGSNTEAFF
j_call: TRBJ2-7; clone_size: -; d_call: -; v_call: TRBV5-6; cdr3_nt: TGTGCCAGCACCCGGTGGGGGCCCTACGAGCAGTACTTC; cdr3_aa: CASTRWGPYEQYF
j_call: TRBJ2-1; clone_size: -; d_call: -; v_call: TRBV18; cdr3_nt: TGTGCCAGCTCCCCCAGTAAACCGAAGGAGAGCTCCTACAATGAGCAGTTCTTC; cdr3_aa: CASSPSKPKESSYNEQFF
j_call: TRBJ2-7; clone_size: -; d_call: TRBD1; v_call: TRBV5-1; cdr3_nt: TGCGCCAGCAGCTGGGGGACAGACTCCTACGAGCAGTACTTC; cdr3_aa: CASSWGTDSYEQYF
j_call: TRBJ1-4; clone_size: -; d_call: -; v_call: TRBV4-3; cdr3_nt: TGCGCCAGCAGCCAAGGGGGCGCGGCAGCAACTAATGAAAAACTGTTTTTT; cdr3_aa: CASSQGGAAATNEKLFF
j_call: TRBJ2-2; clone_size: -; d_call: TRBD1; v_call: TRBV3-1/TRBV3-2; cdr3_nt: TGTGCCAGCAGCCCCTGGACAGGGGTCACCGGGGAGCTGTTTTTT; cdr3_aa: CASSPWTGVTGELFF
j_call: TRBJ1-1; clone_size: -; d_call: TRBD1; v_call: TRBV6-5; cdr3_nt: TGTGCCAGCAGTTCCCCTGAGACAGGGGCGCCTGAAGCTTTCTTT; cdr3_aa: CASSSPETGAPEAFF
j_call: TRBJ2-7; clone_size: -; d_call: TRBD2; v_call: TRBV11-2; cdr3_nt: TGTGCCAGCAGCTCGACTAGCGGGAGATCCTACGAGCAGTACTTC; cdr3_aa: CASSSTSGRSYEQYF
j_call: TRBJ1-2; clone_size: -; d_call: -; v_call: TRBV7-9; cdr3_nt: TGTGCCAGCAGCCCCCACCCGGTGAGAAACTATGGCTACACCTTC; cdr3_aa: CASSPHPVRNYGYTF
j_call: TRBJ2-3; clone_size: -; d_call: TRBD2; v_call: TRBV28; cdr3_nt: TGTGCCAGCAGTTTATGGTCTAGCGGGGCCGATACGCAGTATTTT; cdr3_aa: CASSLWSSGADTQYF
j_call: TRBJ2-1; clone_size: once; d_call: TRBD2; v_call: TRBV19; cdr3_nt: TGTGCCAGTAGGCTGGCGGGAGGTTGGTATGAGCAGTTCTTC; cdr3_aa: CASRLAGGWYEQFF
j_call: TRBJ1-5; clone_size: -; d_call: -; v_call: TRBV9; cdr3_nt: TGTGCCAGCAGCGTCCAGGGCGTAGGTCAGCCCCAGCATTTT; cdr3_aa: CASSVQGVGQPQHF
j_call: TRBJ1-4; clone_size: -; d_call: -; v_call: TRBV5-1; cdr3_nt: TGCGCCAGCAGCGGGAGCCCGGAGGAAAAACTGTTTTTT; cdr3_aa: CASSGSPEEKLFF
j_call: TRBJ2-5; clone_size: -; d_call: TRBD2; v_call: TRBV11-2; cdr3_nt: TGTGCCAGCGTCCCTTTCCTACAGATCCGGGGGGAAGAGACCCAGTACTTC; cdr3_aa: CASVPFLQIRGEETQYF
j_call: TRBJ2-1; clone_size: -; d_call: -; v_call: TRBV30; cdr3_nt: TGTGCCTGGGACTCGACGGGGAGCTCCTACAATGAGCAGTTCTTC; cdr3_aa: CAWDSTGSSYNEQFF
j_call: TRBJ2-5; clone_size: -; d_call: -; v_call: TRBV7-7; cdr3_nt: TGTGCTAGCAGCTTAGCGCTGCAGGGAGGAGGCGAGACCCAGTACTTC; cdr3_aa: CASSLALQGGGETQYF
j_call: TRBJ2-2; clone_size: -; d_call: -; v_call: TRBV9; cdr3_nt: TGTGCCAGCAATAGAGCAGGGACCGGGGAGCTGTTTTTT; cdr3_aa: CASNRAGTGELFF
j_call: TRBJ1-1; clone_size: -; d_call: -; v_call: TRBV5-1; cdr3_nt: TGCGCCAGCAGCCCCCGGCGGGACACTGAAGCTTTCTTT; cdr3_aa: CASSPRRDTEAFF
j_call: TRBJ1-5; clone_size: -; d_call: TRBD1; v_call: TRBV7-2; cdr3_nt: TGTGCCAGCAGCTTAGTGTCAATCAGTAAGGGGGCTATTACCCAGCCCCAGCATTTT; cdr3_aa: CASSLVSISKGAITQPQHF